Listed below are T cell receptor beta chains from one sample, sequenced in a study of T cell responses to AZD1222 COVID-19 vaccine. TCRdb's table, derived via immunoSEQ multiplex PCR, lists solely in-frame clones and lacks some. Among about 82,000 clones listed, approximately 90% were seen once. The source was peripheral blood, collected on day 0 of AZD1222 vaccination. The receptors come from an adult in good health. Both conserved end residues are part of each CDR3. Fields, in order: CDR3 DNA, CDR3 protein, clone size, J gene, D gene, V gene. A D gene is named only where the DNA matches it firmly. Some rows mark clone size as missing; the rest say once, few, many or name a class of expanded clone.

TGTGCCAGCAGCGGAGGGGCTCCGGGACAGGGTGCCGAGCAGTACTTC	CASSGGAPGQGAEQYF	once	TRBJ2-7	TRBD1	TRBV9
TGCGCCAGCAGTTTACAGGGGAACTCCTACGAGCAGTACTTC	CASSLQGNSYEQYF	-	TRBJ2-7	TRBD1	TRBV5-1
TGTGCCAGCAGCCAAGGCGAAGGTGGAGGGGCCACTGAAGCTTTCTTT	CASSQGEGGGATEAFF	-	TRBJ1-1	-	TRBV4-2
TGCGCCAGCAGCCAAGACGATACAGTCTCTGGGGCCAACGTCCTGACTTTC	CASSQDDTVSGANVLTF	-	TRBJ2-6	-	TRBV4-3
TGTGCCAGTAGTATAGGGGGGGGCAGGACTGAAGCTTTCTTT	CASSIGGGRTEAFF	-	TRBJ1-1	-	TRBV19
TGTGCCAGCAGCTTACTGCAGAGTGGATTCTATGGCTACACCTTC	CASSLLQSGFYGYTF	-	TRBJ1-2	-	TRBV13
TGTGCCAGCAGCGGGAGGACTAGCGGGGGAGATACGCAGTATTTT	CASSGRTSGGDTQYF	-	TRBJ2-3	TRBD2	TRBV9
TGTGCCAGCAGGAATTCAGGGGGCGGCTATGGCTACACCTTC	CASRNSGGGYGYTF	-	TRBJ1-2	TRBD1	TRBV14
TGCGCCAGCAGTCTCCTCCCAGGGGTTAACTATGGCTACACCTTC	CASSLLPGVNYGYTF	-	TRBJ1-2	-	TRBV23-1
TGTGCCAGCAGTATATCCGGGGCAACCTACGAGCAGTACTTC	CASSISGATYEQYF	-	TRBJ2-7	-	TRBV6-5
TGTGCTATACAAGGAGACCGAGGAGTGGGTTATAGCAATCAGCCCCAACATTTT	CAIQGDRGVGYSNQPQHF	-	TRBJ1-5	-	TRBV7-6
TGTGCCAGCAGACCTGACCTTAGCAATCAGCCCCAGCATTTT	CASRPDLSNQPQHF	few	TRBJ1-5	-	TRBV27
TGTGCCAGCAGCTTACAGGGAACTGGAAACACCATATATTTT	CASSLQGTGNTIYF	once	TRBJ1-3	-	TRBV7-9
TGTGCCAGCTCACCACCGGCGGGAAGAAATAACTATGGCTACACCTTC	CASSPPAGRNNYGYTF	once	TRBJ1-2	-	TRBV18
TGTGCCAGCAGCCGCACGGGGGGCCAATCACCCCTCCACTTT	CASSRTGGQSPLHF	-	TRBJ1-6	-	TRBV3-1/TRBV3-2
TGCGCCAGCAGTTCGGGACTAGCGGGGGGGTCGAAAAACATTCAGTACTTC	CASSSGLAGGSKNIQYF	few	TRBJ2-4	TRBD2	TRBV4-3
TGTGCTAGTGGCCCATTCCAGAATGAGCAGTTCTTC	CASGPFQNEQFF	-	TRBJ2-1	-	TRBV12-5
TGCGCCAGCAGTGGTACAGGGGACTATGGCTACACCTTC	CASSGTGDYGYTF	-	TRBJ1-2	TRBD1	TRBV10-2
TGTGCCAGCAGCATCAGACAGGGGATGGGCTATGGCTACACCTTC	CASSIRQGMGYGYTF	-	TRBJ1-2	TRBD1	TRBV9
TGTGCCAGCAGCCTACTCGGGGACGGAGGATATAGCAATCAGCCCCAGCATTTT	CASSLLGDGGYSNQPQHF	-	TRBJ1-5	-	TRBV4-2
TGTGCCAGCAGTTGGGGGCGAAACACTGAAGCTTTCTTT	CASSWGRNTEAFF	-	TRBJ1-1	-	TRBV12-3/TRBV12-4
TGTGCCTGGGAGACGGGGGCTGAAGCTTTCTTT	CAWETGAEAFF	-	TRBJ1-1	-	TRBV30
TGTGCCTGGAGAGCGACAGGGCGTGGAAGTTTGAACACTGAAGCTTTCTTT	CAWRATGRGSLNTEAFF	-	TRBJ1-1	TRBD1	TRBV30
TGTGCCAGCAGCTCTCGGGGTCAGCGGACTGAAGCTTTCTTT	CASSSRGQRTEAFF	-	TRBJ1-1	-	TRBV3-1/TRBV3-2
TGCAGCGTTGAAAAGGCGACCCGATACGGCTACACCTTC	CSVEKATRYGYTF	-	TRBJ1-2	-	TRBV29-1
TGTGCCAGCAGCTCCTCGGGGACTCCCTCCTACAATGAGCAGTTCTTC	CASSSSGTPSYNEQFF	-	TRBJ2-1	-	TRBV7-9
TGTGCCAGCAGCATTAGACAGAATTCACCCCTCCACTTT	CASSIRQNSPLHF	-	TRBJ1-6	-	TRBV9
TGCGCCAGCAGCTTGGGACAGGGGGCAGGTGTCACTGAAGCTTTCTTT	CASSLGQGAGVTEAFF	-	TRBJ1-1	TRBD1	TRBV5-1
TGTGCCAGTAGCGGGGGGAACACCGGGGAGCTGTTTTTT	CASSGGNTGELFF	-	TRBJ2-2	-	TRBV19
TGTGCCAGCAGTGGCCGGGACAGCAACTACAATGAGCAGTTCTTC	CASSGRDSNYNEQFF	-	TRBJ2-1	TRBD1	TRBV9
TGTGCCAGCAGTTACTCGAGTATACCCTACGAGCAGTACTTC	CASSYSSIPYEQYF	-	TRBJ2-7	-	TRBV6-2/TRBV6-3
TGTGCCAGCGGGAAGGGGGCAGGCTATGGCTACACCTTC	CASGKGAGYGYTF	-	TRBJ1-2	TRBD1	TRBV12-3/TRBV12-4
TGCGCCAGCAGCCCCCCGTTCGGGGAACTGAACGAGCAGTACTTC	CASSPPFGELNEQYF	-	TRBJ2-7	-	TRBV5-1
TGTGCCAGCAGTAAGGCGACAGGGGCCGTCTACGAGCAGTACTTC	CASSKATGAVYEQYF	-	TRBJ2-7	TRBD1	TRBV6-2/TRBV6-3
TGTGCCAGCAGTTGGGGCAAAAAATACGAGCAGTACTTC	CASSWGKKYEQYF	-	TRBJ2-7	-	TRBV12-3/TRBV12-4